The following is a T cell receptor beta chain sequence with its context. Its recognized antigen is unknown. Base-call qualities are not available, and no considerably larger clone is one nucleotide away. The immunoSEQ hsTCRB v3.0 assay was used at survey level resolution to sequence the TRB variable region. A depth of roughly 40,000-55,000 T-cell genomes per sample was targeted for TRB sequencing. Pooled TRB libraries were sequenced on an Illumina MiSeq with a v3 150-cycle kit. The original pipeline was this. Repertoire analysis ran in R within a reproducible Nextflow workflow covering QC, data transformation and analysis. LymphoSeq2, an R package for AIRR-Seq data exploration, was used to implement custom analyses. After excluding a handful of samples that yielded fewer than 5000 total TRB sequences, 188 HIV repertoires remained for analysis. Among the roughly 200 retained HIV repertoires, fewer than 65 were collected before ART initiation and 120 to 140 after ART initiation. Repertoires were downsampled to 5000 TRB nucleotide sequences, with summary statistics averaged over 100 downsampling iterations. Only TRB sequences with CDR3 regions of at least seven amino acids were retained for analysis. Diversity was measured with a Shannon entropy-derived clonality score and the Gini coefficient. In the repertoire networks, any two of the top 5000 CDR3 amino acid sequences were connected whenever the two sequences differed by an edit distance of one. For TRB CDR3 amino acid sequences, GLIPH2 was used to predict antigen specificity groups and MHC restriction. Known CMV, EBV, HIV or tissue antigen associations were flagged by matching CDR3 amino acid sequences against VDJdb and McPAS-TCR. Pre-ART, post-ART and control groups were compared with Wilcoxon signed-rank tests and Holm-Bonferroni correction. TCRdb provides this immuneACCESS table in a form limited to in-frame rearrangements. Some clones are lacking; in checked studies, under half of them reflect an unresolved V gene, and why the rest are absent is not known. V and J calls and clone size are given by that table; D and trimming were obtained from the DNA. Here the sample has about 28,000 clones; 88% occur a single time. Jointly, the top ten make up approximately 4% of the sample.

The V and J ends are trimmed by 0 bases and 5 bases, leaving 5 bases between them. The CDR3, cysteine through phenylalanine, is 13 amino acids long. Of the read, only the CDR3 DNA is kept; its 39 bases are in frame from base 1. The CDR1 and CDR2 encoded by the germline V gene are MNHEY and SVGAGI. The sample is drawn from a study of long-term antiretroviral therapy in people with HIV (dated by TCRdb to 2022 to 2024). Background on the whole study: The earliest samples were collected about a decade before the 2015 WHO recommendation for immediate ART, when ART was typically delayed until CD4 counts fell. The cohort contributed under 200 cryopreserved PBMC samples from about 30 adults with confirmed HIV infection, collected serially over a mean of around six years (range 1-12). Among the approximately 32 participants with HIV, eleven were female. Whether ART initiation and durable HIV suppression were associated with changes in peripheral blood TRB repertoire composition and diversity was tested in a retrospective serial study. No cross-contamination during QIAcube processing was seen in test extractions of a monoclonal T-cell line run alongside a few dozen polyclonal samples. Study-wide findings and limitations: A significant increase in TRB diversity was found to be associated with ART initiation, although TRB diversity was observed to remain significantly below that of transplant donor controls even after long-term ART. Narrower CDR3 length ranges were observed in HIV repertoires than in controls, and an antigen-experienced repertoire with only a slight naive shift after ART was suggested by the network structure. The samples span the years 2004 to 2017, and the ART regimens used at that time may not be as effective as current regimens. Because cell numbers in pre-ART samples were limited, unsorted PBMC were profiled instead of sorted CD4+ and CD8+ T cells. Owing to limited PBMC availability, only the TCR beta chain was sequenced, without alpha chain pairing. Inferences about post-ART repertoire changes are limited because no data were available on ART adherence, viral resistance or therapy changes. At every time point, the repertoire was dominated by expanded TRB clones first identified before ART initiation, although this dominance fluctuated and, in many PLHIV, declined after ART.

Participants were included only if at least one PBMC sample before ART initiation and at least two post-ART samples were available. Treatment was received in the United States of America by all participants with HIV. Before DNA extraction, cryopreserved samples of roughly 0.85-10 million PBMC were thawed and washed. At the time of the earliest PBMC sample, participants with HIV were aged between about 20 and 55 years. PBMC samples were contributed by each participant from 1-4 timepoints before ART initiation and 2-8 timepoints after ART initiation, with a median of 7 samples. For every participant, serial HIV viral load, CD4+ T-cell count, ART history and demographic data were obtained. Using a Qiagen kit on a QIAcube, genomic DNA was extracted from unsorted PBMC, with samples processed in batches of 12.

The specimen was unsorted PBMCs, collected 0.5 years after starting antiretroviral therapy. This sequence uses TRBV6-5 and TRBJ1-5, with no D gene named confidently. This TCR was sampled from a woman aged 18-30 years with HIV. The CDR3 here reads CASSYSKDQPQHF. The DNA sequence is TGTGCCAGCAGTTACTCGAAGGATCAGCCCCAGCATTTT.